The 15 T cell receptor beta chains listed next were all sequenced from one sample in a study of blood T cell repertoires in COVID-19. Assay: immunoSEQ multiplex PCR; the TCRdb copy retains only in-frame clones and omits some. The sample consists of about 160,000 clones, roughly 84% of them appearing once. Source material: peripheral blood. The receptors originated from an elderly woman with active or convalescent COVID-19.

The V and J genes are TRBV6-5 and TRBJ1-4, with D possibly being TRBD1 (6 bases). This CDR3 is 15 amino acids long. V was pared by 2 bases and J by 8 bases, with 15 bases between. Germline lookup yields CDR1 MNHEY and CDR2 SVGAGI. The CDR3 is CASSYRTARGEKLFF. Here the CDR3 DNA reads TGTGCCAGCAGTTACCGGACAGCGCGTGGCGAAAAACTGTTTTTT.

A few counts support this clone. The rearrangement links TRBV7-2 to TRBJ1-5, with 7 bases fitting TRBD1. Losses at the gene ends were 1 base for V and 0 bases for J; bases not matched to a gene: 9. The CDR3 has 18 residues. Germline lookup yields CDR1 SGHTA and CDR2 FQGNSA. The CDR3 is CASSLVSSRGSSNQPQHF. DNA for the CDR3: TGTGCCAGCAGCTTAGTCTCGTCCAGGGGGAGTAGCAATCAGCCCCAGCATTTT.

The count of this clone is one. V usage is TRBV9 and J usage is TRBJ2-3, with 7 bases that match TRBD2. Germline V CDR1 and CDR2: SGDLS, YYNGEE. J lost 4 bases, V lost 6 bases, and 11 bases had no gene match. This CDR3 region has 15 residues. The CDR3 sequence: CASTPWGGTADTQYF. CDR3 coding DNA: TGTGCCAGCACCCCATGGGGGGGAACGGCAGATACGCAGTATTTT.

V and J are TRBV10-1 and TRBJ1-2; D is uncertain. CDR1 is WNHNN, CDR2 SYGVQD, per germline (reference sequence). V was pared by 3 bases and J by 3 bases, with 8 bases between. This CDR3 region has 13 residues. In DNA, the CDR3 is TGCGCCAGCAGTGACTACCGAGACTATGGCTACACCTTC. Its translation is CASSDYRDYGYTF.

The chain is built from TRBV6-6 and TRBJ1-2, with 7 bases fitting TRBD1. Germline values: CDR1 MNHNY, CDR2 SVGAGI (reference sequence). This CDR3 spans 12 amino acids. J gave up 3 bases and V 5 bases, and 0 bases lay outside the gene matches. The CDR3 coding sequence is TGTGCCAGCAGTACAGGGGACTATGGCTACACCTTC. It specifies CASSTGDYGYTF.

This clone was counted a few times. The same CDR3 can be traced to other DNA sequences in this sample. The chain has TRBV4-3 and TRBJ2-3; 11 bases map to TRBD2. The CDR3 is 16 residues long. Germline-derived CDR1 and CDR2 are LGHNA and YSLEER. Germline trimming cut 1 base from V and 2 bases from J; bases unmatched to any gene: 2. The CDR3 DNA reads as TGCGCCAGCAGCCAAGGACTAGCGGGGATCACAGATACGCAGTATTTT. Protein sequence: CASSQGLAGITDTQYF.

The gene calls are TRBV10-3 and TRBJ2-2, with 8 bases matching TRBD2. CDR1 and CDR2 (germline): ENHRY, SYGVKD. The CDR3 runs to 14 residues. V lost 6 bases and J lost 7; bases outside the gene matches: 7. The CDR3 is CAIRPSGGDGELFF. For the CDR3, the DNA is TGTGCCATCAGGCCCTCCGGGGGGGACGGGGAGCTGTTTTTT.

The table lists this clone with a count of one. The gene calls are TRBV4-3 and TRBJ2-4; possible D gene TRBD1, 5 bases. The CDR3 consists of 15 residues. CDR1 and CDR2 (germline): LGHNA, YSLEER. The V gene lost 3 bases and the J gene lost 4 bases, with 13 bases spanning the gap. The CDR3 sequence is CASSQEGAGKNIQYF. The CDR3 coding sequence is TGCGCCAGCAGCCAGGAAGGGGCAGGGAAAAACATTCAGTACTTC.

The chain combines TRBV27 with TRBJ2-6, with 8 nucleotides matching TRBD1. The V gene end was trimmed by 1 base and the J gene end by 0 bases; junction bases not matched to a gene: 5. Germline V lookup: CDR1 MNHEY, CDR2 SMNVEV (reference sequence). The CDR3 covers 18 residues. CDR3 coding DNA: TGTGCCAGCAGTTTATTGGGACAGGTGGTCTCTGGGGCCAACGTCCTGACTTTC. Amino acid sequence: CASSLLGQVVSGANVLTF. Using reference TRBV27 and TRBJ2-6 for the parts outside the CDR3, the full variable domain is EAQVTQNPRYLITVTGKKLTVTCSQNMNHEYMSWYRQDPGLGLRQIYYSMNVEVTDKGDVPEGYKVSRKEKRNFPLILESPSPNQTSLYFCASSLLGQVVSGANVLTFGAGSRLTVL.

This clone was picked up a small number of times. V usage is TRBV30 and J usage is TRBJ1-3; possible D gene TRBD1, 5 bases. The CDR3 extends over 15 amino acids. Germline CDR1 and CDR2: GTSNPN and SVGIG (reference sequence). With 2 bases removed from V and 2 bases from J, the gap between germline ends came to 13 bases. Written as DNA, the CDR3 is TGTGCCTGGAGTTTCCCCAGGGTGACTGGAAACACCATATATTTT. This translates into CAWSFPRVTGNTIYF.

The V call is TRBV15, the J call TRBJ1-1, with 9 positions matching TRBD1. There are 15 residues in the CDR3. Germline-derived CDR1 and CDR2 are LNHNV and YYDKDF (reference sequence). J was trimmed by 7 bases and V by 1 base; bases with no gene match: 7. The CDR3 DNA reads as TGTGCCACCAGCAGAGGGGGACAGGGAAGGGGTGAAGCTTTCTTT. The encoded protein is CATSRGGQGRGEAFF.

Only a few counts were recorded for this clone. The V call is TRBV5-1, the J call TRBJ2-7, with D tentatively TRBD1 (6 bases). The CDR3 is 14 residues long. V lost 4 bases and J lost 2, with 13 bases in between. Germline loops: CDR1 SGHRS, CDR2 YFSETQ. The CDR3 reads CASSPDRNTYEQYF. CDR3 bases: TGCGCCAGCAGCCCGGACAGAAACACCTACGAGCAGTACTTC. Looking up the rest from reference TRBV5-1 and TRBJ2-7 gives the full variable domain: KAGVTQTPRYLIKTRGQQVTLSCSPISGHRSVSWYQQTPGQGLQFLFEYFSETQRNKGNFPGRFSGRQFSNSRSEMNVSTLELGDSALYLCASSPDRNTYEQYFGPGTRLTVT.

This chain links TRBV27 with TRBJ1-5, with D perhaps TRBD1 (5 bases). The CDR3 length is 16 residues. Germline V gene sequence: CDR1 MNHEY, CDR2 SMNVEV (reference sequence). V lost 5 bases and J 2 bases, leaving 16 bases between the germline ends. The CDR3 reads CASSPYGGTGNQPQHF. The DNA of the CDR3 is TGTGCCAGCAGTCCCTATGGCGGGACGGGCAATCAGCCCCAGCATTTT.

The chain joins TRBV2 to TRBJ1-4; D not resolved. Germline-derived CDR1 and CDR2 are SNHLY and FYNNEI. The CDR3 is 14 amino acids. With 3 bases removed from V and 8 bases from J, the gap between germline ends came to 13 bases. The DNA of the CDR3 is TGTGCCAGCAGTGACACACTCCCGGGGGAAAAACTGTTTTTT. This gives the protein CASSDTLPGEKLFF.

This clone was found once. This chain connects TRBV27 to TRBJ2-5, with 7 bases lining up with TRBD1. Germline trimming cut 0 bases from V and 0 bases from J; bases unmatched to any gene: 19. CDR1 is MNHEY and CDR2 is SMNVEV in the germline V gene (reference sequence). The CDR3 loop spans 21 amino acids. CDR3 protein: CASSLSPPLSSGTAHQETQYF. As DNA, the CDR3 is TGTGCCAGCAGTTTATCGCCCCCCCTATCCTCCGGGACAGCACACCAAGAGACCCAGTACTTC.